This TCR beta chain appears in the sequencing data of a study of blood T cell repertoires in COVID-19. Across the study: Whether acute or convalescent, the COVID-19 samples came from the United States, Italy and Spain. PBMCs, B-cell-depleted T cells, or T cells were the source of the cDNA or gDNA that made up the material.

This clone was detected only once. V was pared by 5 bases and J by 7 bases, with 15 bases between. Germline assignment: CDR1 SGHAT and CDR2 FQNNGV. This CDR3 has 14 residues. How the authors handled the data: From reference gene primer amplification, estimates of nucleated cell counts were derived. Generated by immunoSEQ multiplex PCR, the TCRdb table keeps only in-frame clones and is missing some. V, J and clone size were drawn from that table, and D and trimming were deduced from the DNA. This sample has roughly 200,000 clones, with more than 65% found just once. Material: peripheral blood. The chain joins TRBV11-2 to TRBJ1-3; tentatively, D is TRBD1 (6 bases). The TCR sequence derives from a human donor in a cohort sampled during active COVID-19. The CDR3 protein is CASSVRGSGNTIYF. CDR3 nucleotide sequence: TGTGCCAGCAGCGTAAGGGGGTCCGGGAACACCATATATTTT. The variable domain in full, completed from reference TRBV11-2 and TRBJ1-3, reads EAGVAQSPRYKIIEKRQSVAFWCNPISGHATLYWYQQILGQGPKLLIQFQNNGVVDDSQLPKDRFSAERLKGVDSTLKIQPAKLEDSAVYLCASSVRGSGNTIYFGEGSWLTVV.